Shown below are 4 T cell receptor beta chains from a single sample sequenced in a study of blood T cell repertoires in COVID-19. The repertoire was sequenced with immunoSEQ multiplex PCR; TCRdb's copy has only in-frame clones and lacks some. Of 300,000 to 450,000 clones in the sample, more than 75% are singletons; the top ten hold around 9.3%. What was sequenced was peripheral blood. These receptors were taken from a young woman with COVID-19, enrolled during active disease.

The chain employs TRBV7-9 and TRBJ1-2, with no clear D. The V gene lost 5 bases and the J gene lost 8 bases, with 9 bases spanning the gap. The CDR3 is made up of 11 amino acids. Germline CDR1 is SEHNR and CDR2 is FQNEAQ (reference sequence). CDR3 coding DNA: TGTGCCAGCAGCACCGGGGTCGGCTACACCTTC. Protein product: CASSTGVGYTF.

This chain links TRBV19 with TRBJ2-2; D perhaps matches TRBD1 (5 bases). V was trimmed by 6 bases and J by 4 bases, leaving 12 bases between them. Germline lookup yields CDR1 LNHDA and CDR2 SQIVND (reference sequence). The CDR3 contains 14 residues. The CDR3 loop is CASSLTGATGELFF. DNA for the CDR3: TGTGCCAGTAGCCTTACAGGCGCCACCGGGGAGCTGTTTTTT.

The count of this clone is one. The rearrangement links TRBV24-1 to TRBJ2-7; TRBD1 aligns across 7 bases. The V gene end was trimmed by 4 bases and the J gene end by 3 bases; junction bases not matched to a gene: 2. The CDR3 is 13 amino acids. Germline V gives CDR1 KGHDR, CDR2 SFDVKD. The CDR3 DNA reads as TGTGCCACCAGTGACCCAGGGGGCTACGAGCAGTACTTC. As protein: CATSDPGGYEQYF.

The CDR3 here is CASTRGQGRQETQYF. The CDR3 bases are TGTGCCAGCACCAGAGGTCAGGGGAGACAAGAGACCCAGTACTTC. V and J are TRBV2 and TRBJ2-5; TRBD1 might be the D (6 bases). Germline V gene data show CDR1 as SNHLY and CDR2 as FYNNEI. V was shortened by 7 bases and J by 2 bases, with 17 bases between the two germline ends. The CDR3 has 15 amino acids.